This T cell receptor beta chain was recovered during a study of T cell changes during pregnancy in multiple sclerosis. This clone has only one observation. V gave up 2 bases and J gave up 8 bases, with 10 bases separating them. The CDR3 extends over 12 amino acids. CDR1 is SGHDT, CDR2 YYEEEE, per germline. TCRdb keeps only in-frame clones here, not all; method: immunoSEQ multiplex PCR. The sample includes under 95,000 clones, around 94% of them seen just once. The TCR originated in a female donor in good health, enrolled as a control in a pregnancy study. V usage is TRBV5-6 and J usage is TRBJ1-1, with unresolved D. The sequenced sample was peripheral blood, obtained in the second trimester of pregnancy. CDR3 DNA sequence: TGTGCCAGCAGCTTATTATCGGGGGAAGCTTTCTTT. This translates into CASSLLSGEAFF.